This T cell receptor (beta chain) was documented in a study of blood T cells in healthy people across ages. Overall study context: With template switching, about one barcoded beta molecule was captured per two T cells.

Alongside a J-beta primer mix, a sample-barcoded 5' primer served in a second PCR lasting roughly 7 to 11 cycles. TCRdb called the 5' RACE reads again in MiXCR, with one record for every CDR3 protein. Seen here are 600,000 or so distinct CDR3 sequences, 45% to 55% observed once, and the top ten hold 20% to 25%. The authors drew about 10 milliliters of peripheral blood from each donor. The CDR3 totals 14 residues. Germline loops: CDR1 MGHDK, CDR2 SYGVNS. Trimming at V came to 3 bases and at J to 9 bases, leaving 9 bases not matched to a gene. This chain links TRBV25-1 with TRBJ2-3; 7 bases line up with TRBD2. This receptor was identified in a man older than 75 in good health. The specimen sequenced was blood. This CDR3 is CASSDRLAGLTQYF. The CDR3 region has the DNA TGTGCCAGCAGTGATCGACTAGCCGGGCTAACGCAGTATTTT.